This TCR beta chain was captured in a study of cytomegalovirus exposure and HLA in healthy donors. Study in general: The 120 or so validation repertoires matched the 600 to 700 first-cohort repertoires in platform, a later analysis reported.

CDR1 and CDR2 (germline): MNHNY, SVGAGI (reference sequence). The CDR3 has 12 residues. Concerning this clone: Its matching antigen is unknown. Compared with germline, one end of the junction differs, possibly owing to a read error.

Study conclusions and caveats: The classifier reportedly diagnosed cytomegalovirus status with high sensitivity and specificity. The study designated roughly 160 TCR beta chains cytomegalovirus-associated.

Method: immunoSEQ multiplex PCR; TCRdb's copy keeps in-frame clones and lacks some. The data show 75,000 to 95,000 clones, 95% to 98% seen once. An approximately 130-subject validation cohort, separate from the approximately 670-subject first cohort, supplied the donors. This TCR was recovered from a man aged 18 to 29 in good health and CMV-seronegative. Sequencing was carried out using PBMCs. The chain has TRBV6-6 and TRBJ1-2, with D uncertain. The CDR3 sequence is CASSPAGLFLAF. The CDR3 DNA is TGTGCCAGCAGTCCCGCCGGACTTTTTCTAGCCTTC.